The 18 T cell receptor beta chains below come from one sample, sequenced in a study of blood T cell repertoires in COVID-19. Some clones are missing from TCRdb's copy, which holds only in-frame ones; the method was immunoSEQ multiplex PCR. The sample shows roughly 150,000 clones, 82% of them seen only once. Sequencing was carried out using peripheral blood. These receptors all stem from a woman aged 80 or over with acute or convalescent COVID-19.

This sequence joins TRBV3-1 (or the pseudogene TRBV3-2) and TRBJ2-1, with unresolved D. V lost 0 bases, J lost 4 bases, and 4 bases lay in between. This CDR3 contains 13 residues. Germline V gives CDR1 LGHDT, CDR2 YNNKEL (reference sequence). In DNA form, the CDR3 reads TGTGCCAGCAGCCAAGACCGGTACAATGAGCAGTTCTTC. Translated, it gives CASSQDRYNEQFF.

V gene TRBV29-1 combines with J gene TRBJ1-5; possibly TRBD1 for D (6 bases). The CDR3 contains 13 residues. V shed 6 bases and J shed 7 bases, with 16 bases lying between them. Germline V gene sequence: CDR1 SQVTM, CDR2 ANQGSEA. CDR3 residues: CSVSTGHGQPQHF. The CDR3 region has the DNA TGCAGCGTATCCACAGGGCATGGACAGCCCCAGCATTTT.

The CDR3 bases are TGTGCCAGCAGCGTCGGGACAGCAGACTATGGCTACACCTTC. The encoded protein is CASSVGTADYGYTF. V usage is TRBV7-9 and J usage is TRBJ1-2; 7 bases line up with TRBD1. Trimming removed 5 bases from V and 3 bases from J; junction bases left unmatched: 6. The CDR3 runs to 14 residues. Germline assignment: CDR1 SEHNR and CDR2 FQNEAQ (reference sequence).

The chain uses TRBV28 and TRBJ1-6; TRBD1 is a possible D gene (5 bases). V lost 2 bases to trimming and J lost 8 bases, with 16 bases between them. Germline-derived CDR1 and CDR2 are MDHEN and SYDVKM. The length of the CDR3 is 16 residues. The CDR3 bases are TGTGCCAGCAGTTTAAACGGGGGGACTAAGTATTCACCCCTCCACTTT. Protein: CASSLNGGTKYSPLHF.

The chain is built from TRBV11-2 and TRBJ2-5, with 9 nucleotides matching TRBD1. The CDR3 consists of 15 residues. Trimming removed 5 bases from V and 4 bases from J; junction bases left unmatched: 8. CDR1 and CDR2 (germline): SGHAT, FQNNGV. The CDR3 nucleotides are TGTGCCAGCAGCAAACGGACAGGGGAAGGAGAGACCCAGTACTTC. This codes for CASSKRTGEGETQYF.

This chain connects TRBV4-2 to TRBJ2-1, with 15 positions matching TRBD2. Germline lookup yields CDR1 LGHNA and CDR2 YNFKEQ. Trimming at V came to 3 bases and at J to 4 bases, leaving 13 bases not matched to a gene. There are 20 residues in the CDR3. The CDR3 loop is CASSHPPRTSGGVRYNEQFF. The DNA for the CDR3 is TGTGCCAGCAGCCACCCCCCGCGGACTAGCGGGGGGGTTCGGTACAATGAGCAGTTCTTC.

The V call is TRBV7-9, the J call TRBJ1-5; no definite D call. Looked up from germline, CDR1 is SEHNR and CDR2 is FQNEAQ (reference sequence). Trimming removed 5 bases at V and 7 bases at J, with 9 bases between. CDR3 length: 12 amino acids. CDR3: CASSVGQQPQHF. DNA for the CDR3: TGTGCCAGCAGCGTAGGGCAACAGCCCCAGCATTTT.

The J gene is TRBJ1-6, the V gene TRBV7-6; maybe TRBD1 (6 bases). Germline V gives CDR1 SGHVS, CDR2 FNYEAQ. The V and J ends lost 5 bases and 9 bases respectively, with 14 bases between them. This CDR3 has 14 residues. This CDR3 reads CASSPQGQFSPLHF. The CDR3 DNA reads TGTGCCAGCAGCCCACAAGGACAGTTTTCACCCCTCCACTTT.

The rearrangement links TRBV12-3 or TRBV12-4 to TRBJ1-1; D is perhaps TRBD1 (6 bases). The length of the CDR3 is 12 residues. With 4 bases removed from V and 5 bases from J, the gap between germline ends came to 8 bases. In DNA, the CDR3 is TGTGCCAGCAGTTACAGGGAAACTGAAGCTTTCTTT. The encoded protein is CASSYRETEAFF.

The rearrangement uses TRBV19 and TRBJ1-6; TRBD1 matches at 7 bases. The V segment lost 3 bases and the J segment 8 bases; nucleotides outside the gene matches: 13. Germline V gene sequence: CDR1 LNHDA, CDR2 SQIVND (reference sequence). The CDR3 runs to 17 residues. The CDR3 loop is CASSINIGGGVHSPLHF. The CDR3 bases are TGTGCCAGTAGTATCAATATAGGGGGCGGAGTACATTCACCCCTCCACTTT.

J is TRBJ1-2 and V is TRBV19; D remains ambiguous. Per germline, CDR1 LNHDA and CDR2 SQIVND (reference sequence). Trimming removed 2 bases at V and 4 bases at J, with 5 bases between. The CDR3 length is 12 residues. The CDR3 DNA sequence: TGTGCCAGTAGTATAAGGAGCTATGGCTACACCTTC. This translates into CASSIRSYGYTF.

This chain links TRBV14 with TRBJ2-1, with TRBD2 matching 7 bases. Germline V gene sequence: CDR1 SGHDN, CDR2 FVKESK. This CDR3 has 16 residues. The V gene end was trimmed by 4 bases and the J gene end by 0 bases; junction bases not matched to a gene: 6. The CDR3 here is CASSLSGAPSYNEQFF. The DNA for the CDR3 is TGTGCCAGCAGCCTGAGCGGGGCCCCCTCCTACAATGAGCAGTTCTTC.

The sample holds one count of this clone. V gene TRBV4-1 combines with J gene TRBJ2-6; a weak D match, TRBD2 (6 bases). Germline V lookup: CDR1 MGHRA, CDR2 YSYEKL. Between the trimmed V and J ends, which lost 1 base and 0 bases, there was a span of 13 bases. The CDR3 runs to 18 residues. The chain's CDR3 is CASSQAGRGSSGANVLTF. CDR3 in DNA: TGCGCCAGCAGCCAAGCGGGGCGGGGCAGCTCTGGGGCCAACGTCCTGACTTTC.

CDR3 region: CATSATPLSGLMNEKLFF. The DNA of the CDR3 is TGTGCCACCTCCGCAACGCCATTATCAGGTTTAATGAATGAAAAACTGTTTTTT. This sequence joins TRBV24-1 and TRBJ1-4, with D unclear. The CDR3 totals 18 residues. The V end lost 9 bases, the J end lost 5 bases, and 27 bases lay between the germline ends. Germline CDR1 KGHDR, CDR2 SFDVKD.

The chain couples TRBV10-2 to TRBJ2-7; the D is unclear. The CDR3 totals 16 residues. The V end lost 0 bases, the J end lost 0 bases, and 12 bases lay between the germline ends. CDR1 and CDR2 (germline): WSHSY, SAAADI. The CDR3 reads CASSESRYPDSYEQYF. The DNA of the CDR3 is TGCGCCAGCAGTGAGTCGAGATACCCTGACTCCTACGAGCAGTACTTC.

The chain combines TRBV27 with TRBJ2-4; 9 bases are shared with TRBD1. Per germline, CDR1 MNHEY and CDR2 SMNVEV (reference sequence). The CDR3 length is 15 residues. Trimming cost V 2 bases and J 4 bases; bases outside gene matches: 3. The CDR3 protein is CASSLGGQGKNIQYF. CDR3 nucleotide sequence: TGTGCCAGCAGTTTAGGGGGACAGGGTAAAAACATTCAGTACTTC.

This clone was observed a handful of times. The V and J genes are TRBV4-2 and TRBJ1-4; D not resolved. CDR1 and CDR2 (germline): LGHNA, YNFKEQ. V was cut by 5 bases and J by 8 bases, with 18 bases left in between. CDR3 length: 15 amino acids. Here the CDR3 reads CASSKPPGVGEKLFF. DNA for the CDR3: TGTGCCAGCAGCAAGCCCCCCGGGGTAGGGGAAAAACTGTTTTTT.

This chain uses TRBV5-5 with TRBJ2-3; 9 bases agree with TRBD1. The CDR3 length is 14 residues. V was pared by 3 bases and J by 4 bases, with 3 bases of the junction left unmatched. Germline CDR1 is SGHKS and CDR2 is YYEKEE (reference sequence). The CDR3 DNA reads TGTGCCAGCAGCTCCCGGACAGGGGCAGATACGCAGTATTTT. It is translated as CASSSRTGADTQYF. Using reference TRBV5-5 and TRBJ2-3 for the parts outside the CDR3, the full variable domain is DAGVTQSPTHLIKTRGQQVTLRCSPISGHKSVSWYQQVLGQGPQFIFQYYEKEERGRGNFPDRFSARQFPNYSSELNVNALLLGDSALYLCASSSRTGADTQYFGPGTRLTVL.